These 10 T cell receptor beta chains originate from one sample sequenced in a study of T-cell memory formation after mild COVID-19. TCRdb re-called the 5' RACE reads through MiXCR, storing one row per CDR3 protein. This sample yields some 200,000 distinct CDR3 sequences, of which 20% to 25% are seen a single time; under 25% belongs to the top ten. Input material: PBMCs or a T cell subset sorted from them (not recorded which). These receptors were obtained from an adult woman who had mild COVID-19 (a few samples of this study predate the infection). Cell type and time point are not known.

The chain recombines TRBV5-1 with TRBJ2-7; D is unclear. The CDR3 totals 15 residues. V was clipped by 2 bases and J by 0 bases, with 12 bases between them. Germline V gives CDR1 SGHRS, CDR2 YFSETQ. The CDR3 bases are TGCGCCAGCAGCTTTGTTGGGCCGCCCTCCTACGAGCAGTACTTC. Amino acid sequence: CASSFVGPPSYEQYF.

This clonotype came up once. The chain has TRBV24-1 and TRBJ2-5; possibly TRBD2 for D (6 bases). V was cut by 4 bases and J by 1 base, with 9 bases left in between. This CDR3 has 14 amino acids. Germline V gene lookup returns CDR1 KGHDR and CDR2 SFDVKD. CDR3 nucleotides: TGTGCCACCAGTGAGCGGGACTTCCAAGAGACCCAGTACTTC. Translating gives CATSERDFQETQYF.

The table lists this clonotype with a count of one. The chain is built from TRBV19 and TRBJ2-7, with TRBD1 as a possible D gene (6 bases). This CDR3 spans 14 amino acids. Germline V gene lookup returns CDR1 LNHDA and CDR2 SQIVND (reference sequence). V lost 0 bases and J 3 bases, leaving 9 bases between the germline ends. In nucleotides, the CDR3 is TGTGCCAGTAGTATAGATACAGGGAGCTACGAGCAGTACTTC. Translation gives CASSIDTGSYEQYF.

As regards this clonotype: One end of the junction is discordant with germline, which a read error may explain. V gene TRBV11-2 combines with J gene TRBJ2-7; 7 nucleotides agree with TRBD1. This CDR3 has 12 amino acids. Germline CDR1 and CDR2: SGHAT and FQNNGV. CDR3: CASSFRTGLGFF. CDR3 coding DNA: TGTGCCAGCAGCTTTCGGACAGGACTGGGTTTTTTC.

V is TRBV7-6 and J is TRBJ2-5, with TRBD2 identical over 10 bases. Germline values: CDR1 SGHVS, CDR2 FNYEAQ. After removal of 4 bases from V and 1 base from J, the junction contained 0 bases not matched to a gene. This CDR3 contains 14 residues. CDR3 DNA: TGTGCCAGCAGCTGGACTAGCGGCCAAGAGACCCAGTACTTC. Translated: CASSWTSGQETQYF. The full variable domain, with the rest looked up from reference TRBV7-6 and TRBJ2-5, is GAGVSQSPRYKVTKRGQDVALRCDPISGHVSLYWYRQALGQGPEFLTYFNYEAQQDKSGLPNDRFSAERPEGSISTLTIQRTEQRDSAMYRCASSWTSGQETQYFGPGTRLLVL.

This clonotype was seen a few times. This chain links TRBV5-6 with TRBJ2-1; possibly TRBD1 for D (5 bases). The germline V gene encodes CDR1 SGHDT and CDR2 YYEEEE. V lost 4 bases and J lost 9, with 11 bases in between. This CDR3 region has 12 residues. CDR3 bases: TGTGCCAGCAGCACCACAGGAGTTGAGCAGTTCTTC. Residues: CASSTTGVEQFF.

This clonotype has a handful of counts. The chain employs TRBV7-8 and TRBJ1-5; 10 bases are shared with TRBD1. The CDR3 length is 16 residues. The V gene end was trimmed by 5 bases and the J gene end by 3 bases; junction bases not matched to a gene: 7. The germline V gene encodes CDR1 SGHVS and CDR2 FQNEAQ. CDR3 DNA: TGTGCCAGCAGCACGGACAGGGGGGATTACAATCAGCCCCAGCATTTT. It yields the protein CASSTDRGDYNQPQHF.

This chain uses TRBV20-1 with TRBJ2-1, with no clear D. V shed 6 bases and J shed 6 bases, with 12 bases lying between them. The CDR3 is 12 residues long. Germline lookup yields CDR1 DFQATT and CDR2 SNEGSKA (reference sequence). The CDR3 spells CSAEAWGNEQFF. The CDR3 bases are TGCAGTGCCGAGGCATGGGGCAATGAGCAGTTCTTC.

The V gene is TRBV25-1, the J gene TRBJ2-4, with 7 bases matching TRBD2. Germline V lookup: CDR1 MGHDK, CDR2 SYGVNS. Trimming at V came to 7 bases and at J to 8 bases, leaving 11 bases not matched to a gene. CDR3 length equals 14 residues. The DNA of the CDR3 is TGTGCCAGCACAGAGCGGGGCCTGGGGGACATTCAGTACTTC. Protein: CASTERGLGDIQYF.

This clonotype was seen only a few times. The chain is built from TRBV20-1 and TRBJ2-3, with 14 bases that match TRBD2. This CDR3 is built from 20 residues. V shed 2 bases, J shed 0 bases, and the junction held 13 bases outside the gene matches. Germline values: CDR1 DFQATT, CDR2 SNEGSKA (reference sequence). The CDR3 DNA reads TGCAGTGCTAGAAGACCGGGACTAGCGGGGGCGTCTCCTAGCACAGATACGCAGTATTTT. Amino acid sequence: CSARRPGLAGASPSTDTQYF.